A selection of T cell receptor beta chains follows, all from one sample in a study of high-grade serous ovarian cancer treatment subgroups. The table came from immunoSEQ multiplex PCR; TCRdb's copy has only in-frame clones and leaves some out. The sample gives tens of thousands of clones, about 86% of which show up once; roughly 2% is in the top ten. Source material: tumor tissue. These receptor sequences come from a human donor with high-grade serous ovarian cancer. CDR3s include the opening cysteine and the closing phenylalanine or tryptophan. D genes are given only for firm matches. Only part of the rows carry a size: once, few, many, or a class if the clone is expanded.

>-|TRBV27|-|TRBJ1-1
CASGGGDRTGNTEAFF
TGTGCCAGTGGGGGGGGAGACCGGACGGGGAACACTGAAGCTTTCTTT
>-|TRBV20-1|once|TRBJ2-1
CSAELYNEQFF
TGCAGTGCCGAGCTATACAATGAGCAGTTCTTC
>-|TRBV11-1|-|TRBJ1-2
CASSLANGWNYGYTF
TGTGCCAGCAGCTTAGCGAATGGGTGGAACTATGGCTACACCTTC
>-|TRBV19|-|TRBJ2-5
CASSIGFGQETQYF
TGTGCCAGTAGTATAGGATTCGGCCAAGAGACCCAGTACTTC
>-|TRBV30|-|TRBJ2-1
CAWSLLINEQFF
TGTGCCTGGAGCCTGCTTATTAATGAGCAGTTCTTC
>-|TRBV13|-|TRBJ2-2
CASSLGGATNTGELFF
TGTGCCAGCAGCTTAGGTGGTGCTACGAACACCGGGGAGCTGTTTTTT
>-|TRBV11-2|-|TRBJ1-6
CASSPNRVNSPLHF
TGTGCCAGCAGCCCAAACAGGGTTAATTCACCCCTCCACTTT
>-|TRBV18|-|TRBJ1-4
CASSPVLGTNEKLFF
TGTGCCAGCTCACCGGTGCTGGGGACTAATGAAAAACTGTTTTTT
>TRBD1|TRBV5-1|few|TRBJ1-2
CASSLTGGSSGYTF
TGCGCCAGCAGCCTGACAGGGGGCAGTTCTGGCTACACCTTC
>TRBD2|TRBV28|once|TRBJ2-2
CASSLVAGVRVTGELFF
TGTGCCAGCAGTTTAGTAGCGGGAGTAAGAGTCACCGGGGAGCTGTTTTTT
>-|TRBV19|-|TRBJ2-7
CASSSNLGRETYEQYF
TGTGCCAGTAGTAGTAATCTGGGCCGAGAAACCTACGAGCAGTACTTC
>-|TRBV7-2|-|TRBJ2-1
CASSGYYNEQFF
TGTGCCAGCAGCGGCTACTACAATGAGCAGTTCTTC
>TRBD1|TRBV28|few|TRBJ1-1
CASSSQGASNTEAFF
TGTGCCAGCAGTTCACAGGGGGCCTCGAACACTGAAGCTTTCTTT
>-|TRBV28|few|TRBJ1-2
CASQTVGGYTF
TGTGCCAGCCAAACAGTGGGCGGCTACACCTTC
>TRBD2|TRBV15|-|TRBJ2-3
CATSGPGGATDTQYF
TGTGCCACCAGCGGCCCGGGGGGTGCCACAGATACGCAGTATTTT
>-|TRBV6-6|-|TRBJ1-5
CASSPPGAGNQPQHF
TGTGCCAGCTCTCCCCCGGGGGCTGGCAATCAGCCCCAGCATTTT
>TRBD1|TRBV5-1|few|TRBJ1-1
CASSMDRSGEAFF
TGCGCCAGCAGCATGGACAGGAGTGGGGAAGCTTTCTTT
>TRBD1|TRBV19|-|TRBJ1-1
CASSPRDREAFF
TGTGCCAGTAGTCCCCGGGACAGGGAAGCTTTCTTT
>TRBD2|TRBV4-2|once|TRBJ2-3
CASSQDLHSGMGTDTQYF
TGTGCCAGCAGCCAAGACCTACATAGCGGGATGGGCACAGATACGCAGTATTTT
>-|TRBV2|-|TRBJ1-2
CASRVPGYGYTF
TGTGCCAGCCGAGTGCCGGGGTATGGCTACACCTTC
>-|TRBV13|-|TRBJ2-7
CASSLGGLPYEQYF
TGTGCCAGCAGCTTAGGGGGTCTCCCCTACGAGCAGTACTTC
>TRBD2|TRBV15|-|TRBJ2-3
CATSPRVLAGGTDTQYF
TGTGCCACCAGCCCACGGGTACTAGCGGGAGGGACAGATACGCAGTATTTT
>-|TRBV5-6|few|TRBJ1-2
CASSLTGWRAGTLYGYTF
TGTGCCAGCAGCTTGACAGGGTGGAGGGCTGGTACGCTTTATGGCTACACCTTC
>-|TRBV7-2|-|TRBJ1-5
CASSLGARSNQPQHF
TGTGCCAGCAGCTTAGGGGCAAGGAGCAATCAGCCCCAGCATTTT
>-|TRBV7-9|once|TRBJ2-7
CASSLGHHLDEQYF
TGTGCCAGCAGCTTAGGACACCACCTGGACGAGCAGTACTTC
>-|TRBV19|-|TRBJ2-7
CASSIQGGNYEQYF
TGTGCCAGTAGTATCCAGGGGGGGAACTACGAGCAGTACTTC
>-|TRBV9|-|TRBJ2-5
CASSAPEVWRDWETQYF
TGTGCCAGCAGCGCCCCTGAAGTCTGGCGGGATTGGGAGACCCAGTACTTC
>TRBD1|TRBV7-9|-|TRBJ2-7
CASSFRDRPYEQYF
TGTGCCAGCAGCTTTAGGGACAGACCCTACGAGCAGTACTTC
>-|TRBV5-1|-|TRBJ2-7
CASSLASFYEQYF
TGCGCCAGCAGCTTGGCCAGCTTCTACGAGCAGTACTTC
>TRBD1|TRBV5-6|-|TRBJ1-5
CASSLNGDRGNQPQHF
TGTGCCAGCAGCTTGAACGGGGACAGGGGCAATCAGCCCCAGCATTTT
>TRBD2|TRBV18|-|TRBJ2-7
CASSPPGLGGVGSYEQYF
TGTGCCAGCTCACCCCCGGGACTAGGCGGGGTTGGCTCCTACGAGCAGTACTTC
>-|TRBV19|once|TRBJ1-5
CASSIRDTNQPQHF
TGTGCCAGTAGTATTCGGGACACTAATCAGCCCCAGCATTTT
>-|TRBV19|once|TRBJ1-1
CASSTHQGIFTPSAPGHTEAFF
TGTGCCAGTAGCACGCACCAAGGGATCTTTACCCCCTCAGCGCCCGGCCACACTGAAGCTTTCTTT
>TRBD2|TRBV29-1|-|TRBJ2-2
CSVVAGGTGELFF
TGCAGCGTTGTAGCGGGAGGAACCGGGGAGCTGTTTTTT
>-|TRBV7-8|-|TRBJ1-3
CASSLGRGLSSGNTIYF
TGTGCCAGCAGCTTAGGAAGGGGACTCAGCTCTGGAAACACCATATATTTT
>-|TRBV5-1|-|TRBJ1-1
CASLGLQNTEAFF
TGCGCCAGCTTAGGACTTCAGAACACTGAAGCTTTCTTT
>-|TRBV30|-|TRBJ2-5
CAWSTDVAGNHQETQYF
TGTGCCTGGAGTACCGACGTGGCAGGGAACCACCAAGAGACCCAGTACTTC
>-|TRBV5-6|-|TRBJ2-1
CASSERGLSSYNEQFF
TGTGCCAGCAGCGAAAGGGGACTGAGCTCCTACAATGAGCAGTTCTTC
>-|TRBV28|-|TRBJ2-7
CASSRGYTVGQYF
TGTGCCAGCAGTAGGGGTTACACGGTCGGGCAGTACTTC
>-|TRBV5-1|-|TRBJ2-2
CASSLAESNTGELFF
TGCGCCAGCAGCTTGGCCGAATCGAACACCGGGGAGCTGTTTTTT
>-|TRBV7-9|once|TRBJ2-2
CASSLSGTGGELFF
TGTGCCAGCAGCTTATCGGGAACTGGCGGGGAGCTGTTTTTT
>TRBD2|TRBV5-1|-|TRBJ2-2
CASSVAGGLTGELFF
TGCGCCAGCAGCGTAGCGGGAGGACTCACCGGGGAGCTGTTTTTT
>-|TRBV28|-|TRBJ2-3
CASSAPGGQRTDTQYF
TGTGCCAGCAGTGCCCCGGGGGGACAGCGGACAGATACGCAGTATTTT